What follows are 15 T cell receptor beta chains derived from one specimen sequenced in a study of Graves' ophthalmopathy and Graves' hyperthyroidism. Scientists amplified the TCR beta CDR3 regions from RNA transcripts. HTBI primers were employed in first-round RT-PCR, then a second-round multiplex PCR followed. TCRdb reprocessed the multiplex PCR reads with MiXCR, giving one entry per CDR3 protein. The sample consists of 350,000 to 400,000 distinct CDR3 sequences, 15% of them appearing once. The specimen sequenced was peripheral blood. All receptors come from a woman aged 18-29 years with stable Graves' hyperthyroidism.

The rearrangement links TRBV6-1 to TRBJ2-7; the D is unclear. The V end lost 6 bases, the J end lost 3 bases, and 15 bases lay between the germline ends. The CDR3 has 14 residues. Germline CDR1 reads MNHNS; CDR2 reads SASEGT. The CDR3 DNA sequence: TGTGCCAGCAGAGAACACGACTCTAACTACGAGCAGTACTTC. This codes for CASREHDSNYEQYF.

Ten or more counts support this clonotype. The chain uses TRBV9 and TRBJ1-3; no definite D call. The CDR3 covers 13 residues. Trimming took 0 bases from V and 4 from J, leaving 5 bases between them. The germline CDR1 and CDR2 sequences are SGDLS and YYNGEE. CDR3 protein: CASSVAGGNTIYF. The CDR3 DNA sequence: TGTGCCAGCAGCGTAGCTGGGGGAAACACCATATATTTT.

Regarding this clonotype: One junction end disagrees with the germline gene, perhaps due to a read error. The rearrangement joins TRBV24-1 to TRBJ2-7; D is unclear. CDR1 KGHDR and CDR2 SFDVKD come from the germline V gene. The CDR3 consists of 12 residues. In nucleotides, the CDR3 is TGTGCCACCAGTGTCGACTCCGACGAGCAGTACTTC. Its translation: CATSVDSDEQYF.

This clonotype was found many times. J is TRBJ1-2 and V is TRBV29-1; 10 bases agree with TRBD1. CDR1 is SQVTM, CDR2 ANQGSEA, per germline. The V and J ends lost 0 bases and 4 bases, in that order; junction bases with no gene match: 5. The CDR3 is made up of 15 amino acids. The CDR3 reads CSVEDWDRGGYGYTF. As DNA, the CDR3 is TGCAGCGTTGAAGACTGGGACAGGGGAGGCTATGGCTACACCTTC.

In its sample, this clonotype was seen many times. The chain employs TRBV11-2 and TRBJ2-7; D assignment may be TRBD1 or TRBD2 (5 bases each). The V end was cut by 1 base, the J end by 5 bases, with 18 bases between. This CDR3 is built from 16 residues. Germline-derived CDR1 and CDR2 are SGHAT and FQNNGV. CDR3 sequence: CASSLGGARHQDEQYF. DNA of the CDR3: TGTGCCAGCAGCTTAGGAGGGGCCCGCCATCAGGACGAGCAGTACTTC.

The CDR3 loop reads CASSPQGVWGEQYF. The CDR3 DNA reads TGTGCCAGCTCACCCCAGGGTGTGTGGGGCGAGCAGTACTTC. The rearrangement uses TRBV18 and TRBJ2-7; TRBD1 might be the D (5 bases). Per germline, CDR1 KGHSH and CDR2 LQKENI. CDR3 length: 14 amino acids. V was cut by 3 bases and J by 6 bases, with 15 bases left in between.

This clonotype showed up many times. The chain couples TRBV7-9 to TRBJ1-1; no clear D. The CDR3 covers 14 residues. With 4 bases removed from V and 3 bases from J, the gap between germline ends came to 12 bases. Germline V lookup: CDR1 SEHNR, CDR2 FQNEAQ (reference sequence). The CDR3: CASSWAARDTEAFF. For the CDR3, the DNA is TGTGCCAGCAGCTGGGCCGCCCGGGACACTGAAGCTTTCTTT.

This clonotype was seen ten or more times. V usage is TRBV7-2 and J usage is TRBJ2-5; 11 bases map to TRBD1. The V and J ends lost 5 bases and 4 bases, in that order; junction bases with no gene match: 6. The germline CDR1 and CDR2 sequences are SGHTA and FQGNSA. The CDR3 length is 15 residues. The CDR3 DNA is TGTGCCAGCAGCGCACGGACAGGGGGCGGAGAGACCCAGTACTTC. Translating it yields CASSARTGGGETQYF.

This rearrangement joins TRBV6-1 to TRBJ2-2; D is undetermined. The CDR3 runs to 14 residues. V lost 1 base and J 6 bases, leaving 9 bases between the germline ends. Looked up from germline, CDR1 is MNHNS and CDR2 is SASEGT. DNA of the CDR3: TGTGCCAGCAGTGAAGGGCGTTTTCCCGGGGAGCTGTTTTTT. It encodes CASSEGRFPGELFF.

This clonotype was seen at least ten times. The DNA for the CDR3 is TGTGCCAGCAGCGTAGGGGGAGCTGGCACTGAAGCTTTCTTT. It translates to CASSVGGAGTEAFF. The genes are TRBV9 and TRBJ1-1; D gene uncertain. Germline lookup yields CDR1 SGDLS and CDR2 YYNGEE. CDR3 size: 14 residues. Trimming left V 0 bases short and J 4 bases short, with 10 bases between.

The CDR3 region is CTRYEGNTEAFF. The CDR3 DNA reads TGCACCCGGTACGAGGGGAACACTGAAGCTTTCTTT. The V and J genes are TRBV20-1 and TRBJ1-1; D is uncertain. Germline loops: CDR1 DFQATT, CDR2 SNEGSKA (reference sequence). The CDR3 sequence is 12 residues long.

This clonotype was recorded at least ten times. A much more abundant neighbour one base away suggests this may be a read error. The V call is TRBV6-4, the J call TRBJ1-5; 7 nucleotides align to TRBD1. The CDR3 contains 14 residues. CDR1 is MRHNA, CDR2 SNTAGT, per germline. CDR3 in amino acids: CAGRGGGGNQPQHF. The CDR3 DNA reads as TGTGCCGGCAGGGGAGGGGGCGGCAATCAGCCCCAGCATTTT.

This clonotype was detected many times. The chain employs TRBV4-2 and TRBJ2-5; TRBD2 agrees at 9 bases. V dropped 4 bases and J dropped 3; count of bases not matched to a gene: 9. The CDR3 is made up of 16 amino acids. Germline V CDR1 and CDR2: LGHNA, YNFKEQ. This CDR3 is CASSLSGGRLEETQYF. For the CDR3, the DNA is TGTGCCAGCAGCCTCAGCGGGGGGCGCCTCGAAGAGACCCAGTACTTC.

This clonotype came up many times. The chain is built from TRBV20-1 and TRBJ2-7; 11 bases match TRBD2. This CDR3 region has 15 residues. The junction had 6 bases not matched to a gene; V was cut back by 5 bases and J by 0 bases. Germline assignment: CDR1 DFQATT and CDR2 SNEGSKA (reference sequence). The CDR3: CSAEGLAVLSYEQYF. The CDR3 DNA reads TGCAGTGCTGAGGGACTAGCGGTGCTCTCCTACGAGCAGTACTTC.

This clonotype occurred many times. V is TRBV6-1 and J is TRBJ2-4; TRBD2 matches at 7 bases. Germline V lookup: CDR1 MNHNS, CDR2 SASEGT. The CDR3 is 14 amino acids. V lost 3 bases and J lost 3; bases outside the gene matches: 2. CDR3 sequence reads: CASSDREGKNIQYF. CDR3 nucleotide sequence: TGTGCCAGCAGTGACAGGGAGGGCAAAAACATTCAGTACTTC.